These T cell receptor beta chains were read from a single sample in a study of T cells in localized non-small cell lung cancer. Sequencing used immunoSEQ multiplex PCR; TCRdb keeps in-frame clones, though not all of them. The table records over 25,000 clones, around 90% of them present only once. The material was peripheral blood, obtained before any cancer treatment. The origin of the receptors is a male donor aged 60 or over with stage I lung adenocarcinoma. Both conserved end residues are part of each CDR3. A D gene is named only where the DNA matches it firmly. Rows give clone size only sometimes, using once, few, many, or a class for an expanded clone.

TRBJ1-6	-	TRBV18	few	TGTGCCAGCTCACGTCCGGGATCACCCCTCCACTTT	CASSRPGSPLHF
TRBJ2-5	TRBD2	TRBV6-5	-	TGTGCCAGCGAAGCGGGGGGGCTCCAAGAGACCCAGTACTTC	CASEAGGLQETQYF
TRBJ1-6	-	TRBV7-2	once	TGTGCCAGCAGCCCCCCGCCCCTTCCATCACCCCTCCACTTT	CASSPPPLPSPLHF
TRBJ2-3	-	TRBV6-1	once	TGTGCCAGCACAGGGCAGCTTGCCCCAGATACGCAGTATTTT	CASTGQLAPDTQYF
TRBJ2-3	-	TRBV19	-	TGTGCCAGTAGTCCGATTCAGGGGCCAGATACGCAGTATTTT	CASSPIQGPDTQYF
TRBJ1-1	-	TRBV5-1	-	TGCGCCAGCAGCTTGTCGGATCGCACTGAAGCTTTCTTT	CASSLSDRTEAFF
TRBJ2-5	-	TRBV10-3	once	TGTGCCATCAGTTGGGACTACCAAGAGACCCAGTACTTC	CAISWDYQETQYF
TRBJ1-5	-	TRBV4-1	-	TGCGCCAGCAGCCAAGGGGTAGGACACTCAAATCAGCCCCAGCATTTT	CASSQGVGHSNQPQHF
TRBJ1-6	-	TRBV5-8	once	TGTGCCAGCGAGAGCTCCTATAATTCACCCCTCCACTTT	CASESSYNSPLHF
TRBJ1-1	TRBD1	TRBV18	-	TGTGCCAGCTCACCAGGGACAGGTCGGAGCACTGAAGCTTTCTTT	CASSPGTGRSTEAFF
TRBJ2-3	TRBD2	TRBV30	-	TGTGCCTGGAGTGTAGGACTAGCGCCAGATACGCAGTATTTT	CAWSVGLAPDTQYF
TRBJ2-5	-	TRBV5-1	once	TGCGCCAGCAGCCCCACAGGGTTAGGACAAGAGACCCAGTACTTC	CASSPTGLGQETQYF
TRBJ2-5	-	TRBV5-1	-	TGCGCCAGCAAAACTTCGGGGACAGAGACCCAGTACTTC	CASKTSGTETQYF
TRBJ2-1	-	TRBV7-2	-	TGTGCCAGCAGCTTGGGTATCTCGGGAAACAATGAGCAGTTCTTC	CASSLGISGNNEQFF
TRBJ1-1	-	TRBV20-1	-	TGCAGTGCTAGGGGTGACACTGAAGCTTTCTTT	CSARGDTEAFF
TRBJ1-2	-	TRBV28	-	TGTGCGGAGCGTGGTGGAGGAATGGCGGGGGGCTACACCTTC	CAERGGGMAGGYTF
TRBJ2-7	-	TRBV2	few	TGTGCCAGCAGCTTGAACGAGCAGTACTTC	CASSLNEQYF
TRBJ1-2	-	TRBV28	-	TGTGCCAGCAGTTTCGAACAGGTGGAGACCCATGGCTACACCTTC	CASSFEQVETHGYTF
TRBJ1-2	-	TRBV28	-	TGTGCCAGCAATCGGCAGGCGTCCCACACCTTC	CASNRQASHTF
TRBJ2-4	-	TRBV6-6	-	TGTGCCACCCGGGACCTTCTAAGCCAAAACATTCAGTACTTC	CATRDLLSQNIQYF
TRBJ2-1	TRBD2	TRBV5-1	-	TGCGCCAGCAGCCCCCTAGCGGGTCCGGCCGTCGATGAGCAGTTCTTC	CASSPLAGPAVDEQFF
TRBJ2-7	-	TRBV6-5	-	TGTGCCAGCGCCCGCCCCTCGGGGGGCAGTAACGAGCAGTACTTC	CASARPSGGSNEQYF
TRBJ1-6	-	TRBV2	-	TGTGCCAGCAGTGAACTGAGTCCTGCCTATAATTCACCCCTCCACTTT	CASSELSPAYNSPLHF
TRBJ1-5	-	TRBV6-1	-	TGTGCCAGCCGGATAGAGTTTAATCAGCCCCAGCATTTT	CASRIEFNQPQHF
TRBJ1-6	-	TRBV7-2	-	TGTGCCAGCAGCTTCATGAATTCACCCCTCCACTTT	CASSFMNSPLHF
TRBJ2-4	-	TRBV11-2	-	TGTGCCAGCAGCTTAGCCCGGGCACTAGCCAAAAACATTCAGTACTTC	CASSLARALAKNIQYF
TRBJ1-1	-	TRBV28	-	TGTGCCAGCAGTTCGGGGAACACTGAAGCTTTCTTT	CASSSGNTEAFF
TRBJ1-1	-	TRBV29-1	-	TGCAGCGTTGTAGGGTCTAACACTGAAGCTTTCTTT	CSVVGSNTEAFF
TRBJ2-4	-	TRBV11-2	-	TGTGCCAGCAGCTTACTACCGGGAAAGGGCGCGGACATTCAGTACTTC	CASSLLPGKGADIQYF
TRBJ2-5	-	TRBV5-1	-	TGCGCCAGCAGCTTGGAGGCCAGGGGTATGGGGACCCAGTACTTC	CASSLEARGMGTQYF
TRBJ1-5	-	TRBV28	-	TGTGCCAGCAGTCACTCTCTGACAGGCCGGCATTTT	CASSHSLTGRHF
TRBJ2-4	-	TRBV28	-	TGTGCCAGCAGTTTCCCCGGGCAGCTAGCCAAAAACATTCAGTACTTC	CASSFPGQLAKNIQYF
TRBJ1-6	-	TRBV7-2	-	TGTGCCAGCAGCTTATTCAGCCGATCGAGCTCCTATAATTCACCCCTCCACTTT	CASSLFSRSSSYNSPLHF
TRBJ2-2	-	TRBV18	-	TGTGCCAGCTCACCTACGGCATCTAACACCGGGGAGCTGTTTTTT	CASSPTASNTGELFF
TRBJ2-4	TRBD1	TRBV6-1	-	TGTGCCAGCAGTGAACTGCAGGGACAGGGACACATTCAGTACTTC	CASSELQGQGHIQYF
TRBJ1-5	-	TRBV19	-	TGTGCCAGTAGTATTTTCGGGCCCCCCCAGCGGGAGCCCCAGCATTTT	CASSIFGPPQREPQHF
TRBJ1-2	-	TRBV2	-	TGTGCCAGCAGTGAAGCAGGGGACTATGGCTACACCTTC	CASSEAGDYGYTF
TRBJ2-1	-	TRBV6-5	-	TGTGCCAGCAGTTACGCCCGGGACGGATACAATGAGCAGTTCTTC	CASSYARDGYNEQFF
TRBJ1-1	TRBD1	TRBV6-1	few	TGTGCCAGCAGTGCCCGCGAGACAGGGGCGAGAACTGAAGCTTTCTTT	CASSARETGARTEAFF
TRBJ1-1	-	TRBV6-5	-	TGTGCCAGCCGTATGGGGGGGTTCGACACTGAAGCTTTCTTT	CASRMGGFDTEAFF
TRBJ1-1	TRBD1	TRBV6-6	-	TGTGCCAGCAGTGGGGCGGGACAGAAAGCTTTCTTT	CASSGAGQKAFF
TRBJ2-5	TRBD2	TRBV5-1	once	TGCGCCAGCATCGATTCCCGGACTAGCGGTGAGACCCAGTACTTC	CASIDSRTSGETQYF
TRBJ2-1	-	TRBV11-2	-	TGTGCCACCGGACAGTCAACCTACAATGAGCAGTTCTTC	CATGQSTYNEQFF
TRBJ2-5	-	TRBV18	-	TGTGCCAGCTCCACCGGCCGGGGTAAAGAGACCCAGTACTTC	CASSTGRGKETQYF
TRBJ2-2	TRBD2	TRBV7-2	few	TGTGCCAGCAGCTTAGACATTGAGCGGGGAAGGGCCGGGGAGCTGTTTTTT	CASSLDIERGRAGELFF
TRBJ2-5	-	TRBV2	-	TGTGCCAGCAGCAAAGGGGCAGGGGAGACCCAGTACTTC	CASSKGAGETQYF
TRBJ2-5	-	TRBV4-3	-	TGCGCCAGCAGCCAAGTATTCTACCAAGAGACCCAGTACTTC	CASSQVFYQETQYF
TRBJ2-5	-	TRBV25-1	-	TGTGCCAGCAGTGCCAGCCTCCGGGGGTCGTTCAAGACCCAGTACTTC	CASSASLRGSFKTQYF
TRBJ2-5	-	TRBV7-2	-	TGTGCCAGCAGCCCTCAAGGGGGGGGGAACCAAGAGACCCAGTACTTC	CASSPQGGGNQETQYF